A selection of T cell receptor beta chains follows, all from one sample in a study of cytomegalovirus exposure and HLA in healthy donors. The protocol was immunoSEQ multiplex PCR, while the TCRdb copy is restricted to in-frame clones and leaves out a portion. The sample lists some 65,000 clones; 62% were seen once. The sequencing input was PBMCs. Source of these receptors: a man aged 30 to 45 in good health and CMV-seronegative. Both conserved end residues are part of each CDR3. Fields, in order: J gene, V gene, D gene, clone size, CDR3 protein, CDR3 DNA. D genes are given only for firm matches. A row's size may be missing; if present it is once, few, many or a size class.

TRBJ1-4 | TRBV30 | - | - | CAWTTGYNEKLFF | TGTGCCTGGACAACAGGGTACAATGAAAAACTGTTTTTT
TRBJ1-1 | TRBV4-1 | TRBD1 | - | CASSETQGRNTEAFF | TGCGCCAGCAGCGAAACACAGGGGCGGAACACTGAAGCTTTCTTT
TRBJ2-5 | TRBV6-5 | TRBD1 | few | CASSYLGQGVKTQYF | TGTGCCAGCAGTTACCTCGGACAGGGGGTGAAGACCCAGTACTTC
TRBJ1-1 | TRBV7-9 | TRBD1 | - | CASSSYRGLDEAFF | TGTGCCAGCAGCTCCTACAGGGGGCTGGATGAAGCTTTCTTT
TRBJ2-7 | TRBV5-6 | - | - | CASSGVNSYEQYF | TGTGCCAGCAGCGGAGTCAACTCCTACGAGCAGTACTTC
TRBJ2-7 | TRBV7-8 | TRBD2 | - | CASSLEPLAGAYEQYF | TGTGCCAGCAGCTTAGAACCCTTAGCGGGAGCCTACGAGCAGTACTTC
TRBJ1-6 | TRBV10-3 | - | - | CAISERTEDSPLHF | TGTGCCATCAGTGAGAGGACGGAGGATTCACCCCTCCACTTT
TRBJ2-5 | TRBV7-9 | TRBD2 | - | CASSRTSGGQETQYF | TGTGCCAGCAGCAGGACTAGCGGGGGACAAGAGACCCAGTACTTC
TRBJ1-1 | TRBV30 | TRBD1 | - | CASRKGALGNTEAFF | TGTGCCTCCCGAAAGGGGGCCCTTGGGAACACTGAAGCTTTCTTT
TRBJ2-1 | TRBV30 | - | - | CAWSAPLGSRSYNEQFF | TGTGCCTGGAGTGCCCCCCTAGGTAGCAGATCCTACAATGAGCAGTTCTTC
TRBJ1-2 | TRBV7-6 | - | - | CASSSADGYTF | TGTGCCAGCAGCTCCGCAGATGGCTACACCTTC
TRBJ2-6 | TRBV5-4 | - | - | CASSYSRQFFSGANVLTF | TGTGCCAGCAGCTACAGTCGACAGTTCTTCAGTGGGGCCAACGTCCTGACTTTC
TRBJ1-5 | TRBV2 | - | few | CASRGRVQGRGPQHF | TGTGCCAGCAGGGGGAGGGTGCAGGGGCGGGGGCCCCAGCATTTT
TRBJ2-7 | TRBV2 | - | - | CASLPTSSYEQYF | TGTGCCAGCCTCCCTACTAGCTCCTACGAGCAGTACTTC
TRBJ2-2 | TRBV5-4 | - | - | CASSLPVSTGELFF | TGTGCCAGCAGCTTGCCGGTGTCAACCGGGGAGCTGTTTTTT
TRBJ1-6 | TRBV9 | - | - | CASSVGPITDWSYNSPLHF | TGTGCCAGCAGCGTAGGTCCCATAACCGACTGGTCCTATAATTCACCCCTCCACTTT
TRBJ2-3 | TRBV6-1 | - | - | CASSEAPGQRSTDTQYF | TGTGCCAGCAGTGAAGCGCCAGGACAGCGTAGCACAGATACGCAGTATTTT
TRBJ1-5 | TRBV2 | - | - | CASSDRAANQPQHF | TGTGCCAGCAGTGACAGGGCGGCCAATCAGCCCCAGCATTTT
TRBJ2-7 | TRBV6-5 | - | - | CASSYGLQGYEQYF | TGTGCCAGCAGTTACGGGCTTCAGGGGTACGAGCAGTACTTC
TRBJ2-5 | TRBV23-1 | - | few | CASTTAGAQETQYF | TGCGCCAGCACCACCGCGGGGGCCCAAGAGACCCAGTACTTC
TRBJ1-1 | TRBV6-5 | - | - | CASSWGQYTEAFF | TGTGCCAGCAGTTGGGGACAATACACTGAAGCTTTCTTT
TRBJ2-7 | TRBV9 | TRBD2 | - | CASSVGGGATYEQYF | TGTGCCAGCAGCGTCGGCGGGGGAGCCACCTACGAGCAGTACTTC
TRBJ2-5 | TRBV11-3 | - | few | CASSLRGQETQYF | TGTGCCAGCAGCTTACGAGGTCAAGAGACCCAGTACTTC
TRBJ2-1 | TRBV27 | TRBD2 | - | CASTPGLPYNEQFF | TGTGCCAGCACTCCGGGACTACCATACAATGAGCAGTTCTTC
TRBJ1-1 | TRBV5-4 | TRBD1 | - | CASSWTGGELNTEAFF | TGTGCCAGCAGCTGGACAGGGGGAGAATTGAACACTGAAGCTTTCTTT
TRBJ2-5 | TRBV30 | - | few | CAWSVGGGGETQYF | TGTGCCTGGAGTGTAGGTGGGGGAGGAGAGACCCAGTACTTC
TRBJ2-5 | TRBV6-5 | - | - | CASSSSGVSGETQYF | TGTGCCAGCAGTAGCTCGGGGGTTTCGGGAGAGACCCAGTACTTC
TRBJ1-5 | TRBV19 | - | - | CASSFTADSNQPQHF | TGTGCCAGTAGCTTCACAGCGGATAGCAATCAGCCCCAGCATTTT
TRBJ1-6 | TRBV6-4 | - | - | CASSRLDGISPLHF | TGTGCCAGCAGCCGGTTAGATGGTATTTCACCCCTCCACTTT
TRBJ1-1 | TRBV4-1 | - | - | CASSERGNTEAFF | TGCGCCAGCAGCGAAAGGGGAAACACTGAAGCTTTCTTT
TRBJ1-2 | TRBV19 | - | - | CASSITGLGGSGTF | TGTGCCAGTAGTATCACGGGACTCGGAGGTAGTGGCACCTTC
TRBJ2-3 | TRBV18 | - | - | CASSPPPGDTQYF | TGTGCCAGCTCACCACCGCCGGGAGATACGCAGTATTTT
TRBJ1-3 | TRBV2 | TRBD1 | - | CASRRTGRGNTIYF | TGTGCCAGCAGGCGGACAGGGCGAGGAAACACCATATATTTT
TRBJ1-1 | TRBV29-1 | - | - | CSVGNADYPTQNTEAFF | TGCAGCGTTGGGAATGCAGATTACCCGACACAGAACACTGAAGCTTTCTTT
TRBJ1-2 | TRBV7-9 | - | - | CATEISTVDYGYTF | TGTGCCACCGAAATCTCGACAGTCGACTATGGCTACACCTTC
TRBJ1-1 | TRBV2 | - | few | CATKDQGITEAFF | TGTGCCACCAAGGATCAGGGTATCACTGAAGCTTTCTTT
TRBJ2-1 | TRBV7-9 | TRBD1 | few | CASSPDRVEQFF | TGTGCCAGCAGCCCCGACAGGGTTGAGCAGTTCTTC
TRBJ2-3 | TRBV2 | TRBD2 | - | CASSVTGGRTDTQYF | TGTGCCAGCAGTGTAACGGGGGGGCGTACAGATACGCAGTATTTT
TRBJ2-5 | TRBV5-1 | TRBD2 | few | CASSLPHGGGPQETQYF | TGCGCCAGCAGCTTGCCCCATGGCGGGGGGCCACAAGAGACCCAGTACTTC
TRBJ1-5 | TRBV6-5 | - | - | CASSSVFSNQPQHF | TGTGCCAGCAGTTCGGTCTTTAGCAACCAGCCCCAGCATTTT
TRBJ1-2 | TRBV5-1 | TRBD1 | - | CASSPATGNYGYTF | TGCGCCAGCAGCCCTGCGACAGGGAACTATGGCTACACCTTC
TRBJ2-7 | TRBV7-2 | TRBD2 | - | CASSKVAGDYEQYF | TGTGCCAGCAGCAAGGTAGCGGGGGACTACGAGCAGTACTTC
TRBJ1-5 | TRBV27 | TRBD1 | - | CASSWDRDQPQHF | TGTGCCAGCAGTTGGGACAGGGATCAGCCCCAGCATTTT
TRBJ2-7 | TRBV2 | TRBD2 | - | CASSGQAGGLGEQYF | TGTGCCAGCAGTGGGCAGGCGGGGGGGCTGGGGGAGCAGTACTTC
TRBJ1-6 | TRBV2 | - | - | CASRSGEGGGSPLHF | TGTGCCAGCAGATCCGGCGAGGGGGGGGGATCACCCCTCCACTTT
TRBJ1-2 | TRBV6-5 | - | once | CASSRRQARGYTF | TGTGCCAGCAGCCGTAGACAGGCTCGGGGCTACACCTTC
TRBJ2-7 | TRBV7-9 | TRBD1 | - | CASSSDRGAYEQYF | TGTGCCAGCAGTTCAGACAGGGGCGCCTACGAGCAGTACTTC
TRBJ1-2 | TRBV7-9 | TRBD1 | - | CASSLVRDSNGYTF | TGTGCCAGCAGCTTAGTTCGGGACAGTAATGGCTACACCTTC
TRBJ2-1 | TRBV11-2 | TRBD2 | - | CASSFTGTSGYNEQFF | TGTGCCAGCAGCTTCACCGGGACTAGCGGATACAATGAGCAGTTCTTC
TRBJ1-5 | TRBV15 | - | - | CATSSGVYSNQPQHF | TGTGCCACCAGCTCAGGGGTTTATAGCAATCAGCCCCAGCATTTT